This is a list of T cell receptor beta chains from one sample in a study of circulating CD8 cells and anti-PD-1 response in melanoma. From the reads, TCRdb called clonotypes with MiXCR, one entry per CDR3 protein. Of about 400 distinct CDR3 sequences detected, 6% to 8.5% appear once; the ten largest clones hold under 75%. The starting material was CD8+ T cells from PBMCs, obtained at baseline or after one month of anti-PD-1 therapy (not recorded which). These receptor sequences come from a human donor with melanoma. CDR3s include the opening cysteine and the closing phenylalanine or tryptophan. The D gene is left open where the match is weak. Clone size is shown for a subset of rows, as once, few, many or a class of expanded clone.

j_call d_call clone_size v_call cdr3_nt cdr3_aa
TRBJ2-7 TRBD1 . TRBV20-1 TGCAGTGCTTCCGGGACAGGGAACAGCTACGAGCAGTACTTC CSASGTGNSYEQYF
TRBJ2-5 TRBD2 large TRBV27 TGTGCCAGCAGCCAAGGACTAGCCGGATTGGAGGAGACCCAGTACTTC CASSQGLAGLEETQYF
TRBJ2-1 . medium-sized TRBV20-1 TGCAGTGTCCTTCGGGAGCATAGCAATGAGCAGTTCTTC CSVLREHSNEQFF
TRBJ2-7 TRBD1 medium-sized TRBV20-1 TGCAGTGCTAGCGACAGGGATAACCCCTACGAGCAGTACTTC CSASDRDNPYEQYF
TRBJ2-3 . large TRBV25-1 TGTGCCAGCAGTGCAACAGGGTCAGATACGCAGTATTTT CASSATGSDTQYF
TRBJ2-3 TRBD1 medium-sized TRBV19 TGTGCCAGTAGCTTGACAGGGAAGGGAGATACGCAGTATTTT CASSLTGKGDTQYF
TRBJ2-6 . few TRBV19 TGTGCCAGTAGTATAGAAGGGGGACCAGGGGCCAACGTCCTGACTTTC CASSIEGGPGANVLTF
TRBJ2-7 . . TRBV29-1 TGCAGCGTTGAAGTGTGGGGCACCCATGGAGATTCCTACGAGCAGTACTTC CSVEVWGTHGDSYEQYF
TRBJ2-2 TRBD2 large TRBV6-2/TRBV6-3 TGTGCCAGCAGTTACCTAGCGGGAGAGTCCGGGGAGCTGTTTTTT CASSYLAGESGELFF
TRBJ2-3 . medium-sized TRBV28 TGTGCCAGCAGTTCCACCCTACAGTGGTCAGATACGCAGTATTTT CASSSTLQWSDTQYF
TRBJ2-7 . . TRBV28 TGTGCCAGCAGCGACGGGACAAGGGTCTACGAGCAGTACTTC CASSDGTRVYEQYF
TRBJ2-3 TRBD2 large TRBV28 TGTGCCAGCAGTCCACTAGCGGGAGGGCAGTTCGATACGCAGTATTTT CASSPLAGGQFDTQYF
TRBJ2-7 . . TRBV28 TGTGCCAGCAGCGACGGGACAAGGGGCTACGAGCAGTACTTC CASSDGTRGYEQYF
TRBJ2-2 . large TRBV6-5 TGTGCCAGCAGTTGGAACATAGGCGGGGAGCTGTTTTTT CASSWNIGGELFF
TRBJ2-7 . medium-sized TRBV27 TGTGCCAGCAGTCTCTCAGGGGCTAGCGGCTACGAGCAGTACTTC CASSLSGASGYEQYF
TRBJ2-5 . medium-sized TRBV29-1 TGCAGCGTTGAAGGGGTGAACCCGCTAGGCGGGTTGGATTGGGAGACCCAGTACTTC CSVEGVNPLGGLDWETQYF
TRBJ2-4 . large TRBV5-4 TGTGCCAGCAGCTCCCGGGATTACCTAGCCAAAAACATTCAGTACTTC CASSSRDYLAKNIQYF
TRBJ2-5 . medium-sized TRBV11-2 TGTGCCAGCAGCCCCCTTTGGCCCAAGTACCAAGAGACCCAGTACTTC CASSPLWPKYQETQYF
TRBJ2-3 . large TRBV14 TGTGCCAGCAGCCAAGAAAGAGTTACAGATACGCAGTATTTT CASSQERVTDTQYF
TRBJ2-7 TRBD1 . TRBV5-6 TGTGCCAGCAGCAAACCCAGGGGGAGCTACGAGCAGTACTTC CASSKPRGSYEQYF
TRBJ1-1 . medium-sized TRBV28 TGTGCCAGCGCCAGGGGCACTGAAGCTTTCTTT CASARGTEAFF
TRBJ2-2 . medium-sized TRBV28 TGTGCCAGCACCCACTTGACAGGAAACACCGGGGAGCTGTTTTTT CASTHLTGNTGELFF
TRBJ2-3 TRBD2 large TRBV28 TGTGCCAGCAGTTTATGGGCTAGCGGGCACACAGATACGCAGTATTTT CASSLWASGHTDTQYF
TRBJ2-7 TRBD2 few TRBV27 TGTGCCAGCAGCATAGCGGGAGGAGGGGACTACGAGCAGTACTTC CASSIAGGGDYEQYF
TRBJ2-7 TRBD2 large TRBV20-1 TGCAGTGCTACGCCCGGGACTAGCGATACCTACGAGCAGTACTTC CSATPGTSDTYEQYF
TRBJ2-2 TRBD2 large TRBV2 TGTGCCAGCAGGGAAGGACTAGGAGGGACCGGGGAGCTGTTTTTT CASREGLGGTGELFF
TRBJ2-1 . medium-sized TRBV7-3 TGTGCCAGCAGCTCATCCGGAGGAGGGGGGGATGAGCAGTTCTTC CASSSSGGGGDEQFF
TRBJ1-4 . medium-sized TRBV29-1 TGCAGTGTTGGAGGGGACTTATCTAATGAAAAACTGTTTTTT CSVGGDLSNEKLFF
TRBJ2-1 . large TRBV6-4 TGTGCCAGCAGTGACTCCGAGCCCAATGAGCAGTTCTTC CASSDSEPNEQFF
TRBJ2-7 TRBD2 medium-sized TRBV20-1 TGCAGTGCCGGCGGACTAGCGGGATTCGAGCAGTACTTC CSAGGLAGFEQYF
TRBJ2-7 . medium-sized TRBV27 TGTGCCAGCAGTAGAGGGGAATCCTACGAGCAGTACTTC CASSRGESYEQYF
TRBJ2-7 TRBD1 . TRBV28 TGCGTCAGCAGTTCCCATTTGACAGGGAAAGGTTTCGAGCAGTACTTC CVSSSHLTGKGFEQYF
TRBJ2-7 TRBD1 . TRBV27 TGTGCCAGCTGGGACAGTCCCTACGAGCAGTACTTC CASWDSPYEQYF
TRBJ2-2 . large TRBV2 TGTGCCAGCAGTTGGACGGGGTTGAACACCGGGGAGCTGTTTTTT CASSWTGLNTGELFF
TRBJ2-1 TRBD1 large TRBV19 TGTGCCAGTACCCATATACCAGGGGCAGGACAGGGAGACAATGAGCAGTTCTTC CASTHIPGAGQGDNEQFF
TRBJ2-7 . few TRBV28 TGTGCCAGCAGTTCATCAGGGGGGGCGGGCGAGCAGTACTTC CASSSSGGAGEQYF
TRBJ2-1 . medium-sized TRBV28 TGTGCCAGCAGTTCCCTATGGGAAAGCCAACTCTCCTACAATGAGCAGTTCTTC CASSSLWESQLSYNEQFF
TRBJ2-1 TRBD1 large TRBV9 TGTGCCAGCAGCGTAGCCCACAATGGTGGGGACAGGGGAATTAACAATGAGCAGTTCTTC CASSVAHNGGDRGINNEQFF